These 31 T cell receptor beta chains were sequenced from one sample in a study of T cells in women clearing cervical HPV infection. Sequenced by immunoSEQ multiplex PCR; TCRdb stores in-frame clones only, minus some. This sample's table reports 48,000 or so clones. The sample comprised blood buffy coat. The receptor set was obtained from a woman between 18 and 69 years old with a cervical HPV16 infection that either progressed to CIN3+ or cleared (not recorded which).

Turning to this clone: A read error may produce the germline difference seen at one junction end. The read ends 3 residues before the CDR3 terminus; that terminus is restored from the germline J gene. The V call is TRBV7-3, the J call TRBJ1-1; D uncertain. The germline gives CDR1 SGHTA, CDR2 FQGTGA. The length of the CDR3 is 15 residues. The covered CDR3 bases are TGTACCAGCAGCTCGGCGGGCCCTTTGAACACTGAA. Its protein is CTSSSAGPLNTE. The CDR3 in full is CTSSSAGPLNTEAFF.

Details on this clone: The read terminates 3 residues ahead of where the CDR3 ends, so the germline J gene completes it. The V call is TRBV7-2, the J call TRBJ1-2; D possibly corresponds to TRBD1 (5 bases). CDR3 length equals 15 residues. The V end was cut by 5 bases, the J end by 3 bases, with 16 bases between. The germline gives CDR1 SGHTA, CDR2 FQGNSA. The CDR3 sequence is CASSPRRRGHYGYTF. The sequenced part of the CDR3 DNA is TGTGCCAGCAGCCCCAGGCGGAGGGGCCACTATGGC.

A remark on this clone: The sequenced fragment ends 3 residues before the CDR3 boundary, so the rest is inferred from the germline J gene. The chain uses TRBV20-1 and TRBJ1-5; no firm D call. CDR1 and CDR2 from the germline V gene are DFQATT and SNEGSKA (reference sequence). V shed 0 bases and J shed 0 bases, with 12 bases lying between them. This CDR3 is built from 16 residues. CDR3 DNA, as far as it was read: TGCAGTGCTAGAGACGTTCGCGGATATAGCAATCAGCCC. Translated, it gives CSARDVRGYSNQP. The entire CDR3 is CSARDVRGYSNQPQHF.

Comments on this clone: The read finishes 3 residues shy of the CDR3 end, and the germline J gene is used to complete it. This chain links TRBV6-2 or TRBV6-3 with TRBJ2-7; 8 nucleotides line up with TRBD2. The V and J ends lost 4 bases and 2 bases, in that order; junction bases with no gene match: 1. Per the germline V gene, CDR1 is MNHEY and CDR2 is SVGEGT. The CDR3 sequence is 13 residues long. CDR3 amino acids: CASSWGLAYEQYF. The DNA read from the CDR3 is TGTGCCAGCAGTTGGGGACTAGCCTACGAG.

The sequenced part of the CDR3 DNA is TGCGCCAGCAGCGGGATTGGGGGTTTTCTGACTAGCGGGTTCGACACCGGGGAG. Encoded protein: CASSGIGGFLTSGFDTGE. The CDR3 in full is CASSGIGGFLTSGFDTGELFF. The J gene is TRBJ2-2, the V gene TRBV5-1; 10 nucleotides match TRBD2. The read gets to within 3 residues of the CDR3 end, and the germline J gene fills in the rest. V dropped 4 bases and J dropped 3; count of bases not matched to a gene: 21. Germline V gives CDR1 SGHRS, CDR2 YFSETQ. The CDR3 is made up of 21 amino acids.

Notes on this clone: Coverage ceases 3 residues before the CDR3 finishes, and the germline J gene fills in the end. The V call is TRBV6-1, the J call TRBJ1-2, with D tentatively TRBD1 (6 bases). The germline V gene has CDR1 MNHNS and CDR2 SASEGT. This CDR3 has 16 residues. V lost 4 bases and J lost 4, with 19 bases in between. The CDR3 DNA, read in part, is TGTGCCAGCAGTGGACCGGGACCCAGGGGTTCCTATGGC. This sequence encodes CASSGPGPRGSYG. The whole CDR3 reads CASSGPGPRGSYGYTF.

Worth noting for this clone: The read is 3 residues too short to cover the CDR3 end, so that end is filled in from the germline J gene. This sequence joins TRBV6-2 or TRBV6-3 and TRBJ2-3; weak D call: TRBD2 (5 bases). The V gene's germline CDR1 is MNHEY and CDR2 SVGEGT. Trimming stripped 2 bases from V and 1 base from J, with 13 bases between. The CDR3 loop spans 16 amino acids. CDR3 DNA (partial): TGTGCCAGCAGTTACCAGCGCCGAGCGGGCACAGATACG. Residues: CASSYQRRAGTDT. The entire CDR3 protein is CASSYQRRAGTDTQYF.

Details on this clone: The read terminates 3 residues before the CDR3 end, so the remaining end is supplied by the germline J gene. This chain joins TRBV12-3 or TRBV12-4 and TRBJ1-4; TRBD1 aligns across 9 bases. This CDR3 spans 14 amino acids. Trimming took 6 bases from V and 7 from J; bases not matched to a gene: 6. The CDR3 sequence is CASSPGQGFEKLFF. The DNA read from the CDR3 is TGTGCCAGCAGCCCGGGACAGGGCTTTGAAAAA.

The CDR3 sequence: CASSFFTTNEKLFF. CDR3 bases read: TGTGCCAGCAGCTTTTTTACAACTAATGAAAAA. The chain has TRBV5-6 and TRBJ1-4; D unresolved. Coverage ceases 3 residues before the CDR3 finishes, and the germline J gene fills in the end. V gave up 2 bases and J gave up 0 bases, with 5 bases separating them. Germline CDR1 reads SGHDT; CDR2 reads YYEEEE. The CDR3 totals 14 residues.

CDR3 DNA (partial): TGTGCCAGCAGCACCCTCAGGGGCCACTACGAG. Its translation: CASSTLRGHYE. The whole CDR3 protein reads CASSTLRGHYEQYF. The chain recombines TRBV11-2 with TRBJ2-7; perhaps TRBD1 as D (6 bases). The read stops 3 residues short of the end of the CDR3; the missing end is completed from the germline J gene. The V gene's germline CDR1 is SGHAT and CDR2 FQNNGV. V lost 5 bases, J lost 3 bases, and 14 bases lay in between. This CDR3 is built from 14 residues.

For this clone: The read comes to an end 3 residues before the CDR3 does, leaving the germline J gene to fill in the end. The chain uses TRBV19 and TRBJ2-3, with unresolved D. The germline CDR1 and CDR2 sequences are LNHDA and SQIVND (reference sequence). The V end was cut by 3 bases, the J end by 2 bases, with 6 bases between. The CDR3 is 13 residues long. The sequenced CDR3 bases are TGTGCCAGTAGTATCCCTCTCACAGATACG. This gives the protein CASSIPLTDT. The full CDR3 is CASSIPLTDTQYF. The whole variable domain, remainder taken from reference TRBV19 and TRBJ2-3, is DGGITQSPKYLFRKEGQNVTLSCEQNLNHDAMYWYRQDPGQGLRLIYYSQIVNDFQKGDIAEGYSVSREKKESFPLTVTSAQKNPTAFYLCASSIPLTDTQYFGPGTRLTVL.

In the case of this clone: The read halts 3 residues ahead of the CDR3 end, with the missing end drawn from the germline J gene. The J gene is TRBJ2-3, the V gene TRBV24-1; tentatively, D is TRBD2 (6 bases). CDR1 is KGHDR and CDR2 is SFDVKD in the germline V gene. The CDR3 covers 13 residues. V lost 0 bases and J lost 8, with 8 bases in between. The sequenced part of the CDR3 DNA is TGTGCCACCAGTGATTTGGCGGGGTTTACG. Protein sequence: CATSDLAGFT. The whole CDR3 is CATSDLAGFTQYF.

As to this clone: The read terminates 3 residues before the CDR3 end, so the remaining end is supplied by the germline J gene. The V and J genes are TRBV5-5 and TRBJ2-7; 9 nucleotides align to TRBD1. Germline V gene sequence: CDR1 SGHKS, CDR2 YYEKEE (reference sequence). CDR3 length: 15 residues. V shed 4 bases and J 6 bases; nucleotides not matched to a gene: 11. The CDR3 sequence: CASSGPGQGSREQYF. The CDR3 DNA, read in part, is TGTGCCAGCAGCGGACCGGGACAGGGTAGTCGCGAG. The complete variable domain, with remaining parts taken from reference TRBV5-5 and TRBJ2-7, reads DAGVTQSPTHLIKTRGQQVTLRCSPISGHKSVSWYQQVLGQGPQFIFQYYEKEERGRGNFPDRFSARQFPNYSSELNVNALLLGDSALYLCASSGPGQGSREQYFGPGTRLTVT.

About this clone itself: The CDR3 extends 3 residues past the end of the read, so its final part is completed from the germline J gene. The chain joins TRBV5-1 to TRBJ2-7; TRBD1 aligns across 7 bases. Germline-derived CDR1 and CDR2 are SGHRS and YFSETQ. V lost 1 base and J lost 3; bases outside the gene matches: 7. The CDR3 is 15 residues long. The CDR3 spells CASSLSGTADYEQYF. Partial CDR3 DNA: TGCGCCAGCAGCTTGTCCGGGACAGCTGACTACGAG.

The CDR3 is CASSLGTGNYGYTF. The covered CDR3 bases are TGTGCCAGCAGCTTAGGAACAGGGAACTATGGC. This chain links TRBV13 with TRBJ1-2; tentative D call: TRBD1 (6 bases). The read finishes 3 residues shy of the CDR3 end, and the germline J gene is used to complete it. Trimming cost V 0 bases and J 2 bases, with 7 bases left between them. CDR1 PRHDT and CDR2 FYEKMQ come from the germline V gene (reference sequence). The length of the CDR3 is 14 residues.

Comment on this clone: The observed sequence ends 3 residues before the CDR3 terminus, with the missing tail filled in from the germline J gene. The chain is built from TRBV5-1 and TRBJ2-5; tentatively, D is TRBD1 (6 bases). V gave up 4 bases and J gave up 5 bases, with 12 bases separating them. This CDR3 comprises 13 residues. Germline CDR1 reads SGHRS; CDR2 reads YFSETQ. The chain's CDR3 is CASSQTGPETQYF. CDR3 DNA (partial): TGCGCCAGCAGCCAGACAGGTCCGGAGACC.

The CDR3 protein is CSARYPGGNEQYF. The CDR3 bases that were read are TGCAGTGCTAGATATCCAGGGGGGAACGAG. The chain joins TRBV20-1 to TRBJ2-7; maybe TRBD1 (7 bases). The read terminates 3 residues ahead of where the CDR3 ends, so the germline J gene completes it. With 2 bases removed from V and 5 bases from J, the gap between germline ends came to 13 bases. This CDR3 comprises 13 residues. Per the germline V gene, CDR1 is DFQATT and CDR2 is SNEGSKA (reference sequence).

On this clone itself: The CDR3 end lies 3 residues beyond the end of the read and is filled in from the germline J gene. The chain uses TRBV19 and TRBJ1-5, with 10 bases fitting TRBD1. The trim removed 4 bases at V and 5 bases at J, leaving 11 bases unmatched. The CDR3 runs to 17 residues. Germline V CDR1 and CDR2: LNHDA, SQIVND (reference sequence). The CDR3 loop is CASSSNRDRGKHQPQHF. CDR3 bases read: TGTGCCAGTAGTAGTAACCGGGACAGGGGAAAGCATCAGCCC.

Here the CDR3 reads CASSLGGVITDTQYF. Partial CDR3 DNA: TGCGCCAGCAGCTTGGGAGGGGTTATCACAGATACG. The chain carries TRBV5-1 and TRBJ2-3; D may match TRBD1 or TRBD2 (5 bases each). The sequenced fragment ends 3 residues before the CDR3 boundary, so the rest is inferred from the germline J gene. The CDR3 loop spans 15 amino acids. Germline CDR1 SGHRS, CDR2 YFSETQ. V dropped 0 bases and J dropped 2 bases, with 10 bases sitting between them.

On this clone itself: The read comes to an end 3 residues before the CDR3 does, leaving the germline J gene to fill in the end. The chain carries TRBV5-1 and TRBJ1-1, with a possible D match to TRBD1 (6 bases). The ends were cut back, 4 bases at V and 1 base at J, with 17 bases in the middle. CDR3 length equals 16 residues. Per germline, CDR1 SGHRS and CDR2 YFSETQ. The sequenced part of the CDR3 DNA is TGCGCCAGCAGCCTGAGAACAGGGAGAGGGAACACTGAA. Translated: CASSLRTGRGNTE. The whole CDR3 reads CASSLRTGRGNTEAFF.

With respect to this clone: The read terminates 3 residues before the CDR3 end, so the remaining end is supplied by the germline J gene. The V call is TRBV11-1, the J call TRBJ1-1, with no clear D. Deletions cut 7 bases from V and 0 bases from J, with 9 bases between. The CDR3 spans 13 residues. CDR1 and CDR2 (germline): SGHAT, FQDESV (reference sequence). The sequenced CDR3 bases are TGTGCCAGCACCCTACAGTTGAACACTGAA. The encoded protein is CASTLQLNTE. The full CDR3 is CASTLQLNTEAFF.

The CDR3 spells CASSLEGVGEKLFF. CDR3 DNA, as far as it was read: TGTGCCAGCAGCTTGGAGGGGGTGGGGGAAAAA. The chain is built from TRBV5-5 and TRBJ1-4, with D maybe TRBD1 (6 bases). The read gets to within 3 residues of the CDR3 end, and the germline J gene fills in the rest. The V end lost 0 bases, the J end lost 8 bases, and 11 bases lay between the germline ends. Germline V gives CDR1 SGHKS, CDR2 YYEKEE (reference sequence). The CDR3 contains 14 residues. The full variable domain, rest sourced from reference TRBV5-5 and TRBJ1-4, is DAGVTQSPTHLIKTRGQQVTLRCSPISGHKSVSWYQQVLGQGPQFIFQYYEKEERGRGNFPDRFSARQFPNYSSELNVNALLLGDSALYLCASSLEGVGEKLFFGSGTQLSVL.

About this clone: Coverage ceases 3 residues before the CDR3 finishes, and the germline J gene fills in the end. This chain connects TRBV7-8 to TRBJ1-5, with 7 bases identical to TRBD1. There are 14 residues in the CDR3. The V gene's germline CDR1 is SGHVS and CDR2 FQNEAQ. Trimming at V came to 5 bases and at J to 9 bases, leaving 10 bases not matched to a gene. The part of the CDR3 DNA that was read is TGTGCCAGCAGCACCAGGACAGGAAAAGGGCCC. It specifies CASSTRTGKGP. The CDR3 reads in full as CASSTRTGKGPQHF. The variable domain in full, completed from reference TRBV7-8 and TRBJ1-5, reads GAGVSQSPRYKVAKRGQDVALRCDPISGHVSLFWYQQALGQGPEFLTYFQNEAQLDKSGLPSDRFFAERPEGSVSTLKIQRTQQEDSAVYLCASSTRTGKGPQHFGDGTRLSIL.

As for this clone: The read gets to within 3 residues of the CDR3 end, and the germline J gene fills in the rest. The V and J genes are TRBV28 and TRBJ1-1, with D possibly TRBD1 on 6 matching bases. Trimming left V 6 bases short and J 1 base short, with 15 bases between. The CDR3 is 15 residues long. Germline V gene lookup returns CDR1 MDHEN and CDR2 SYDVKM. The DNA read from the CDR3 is TGTGCCAGCAGATTAAAACAGGGTCAGAACACTGAA. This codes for CASRLKQGQNTE. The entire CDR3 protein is CASRLKQGQNTEAFF.

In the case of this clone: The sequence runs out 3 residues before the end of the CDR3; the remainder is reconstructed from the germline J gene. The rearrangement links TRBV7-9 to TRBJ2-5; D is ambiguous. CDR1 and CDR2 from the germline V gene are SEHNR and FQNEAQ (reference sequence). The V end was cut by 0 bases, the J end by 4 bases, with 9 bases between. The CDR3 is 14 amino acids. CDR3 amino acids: CASSLASLLETQYF. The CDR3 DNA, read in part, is TGTGCCAGCAGCTTAGCGAGTCTATTAGAGACC.

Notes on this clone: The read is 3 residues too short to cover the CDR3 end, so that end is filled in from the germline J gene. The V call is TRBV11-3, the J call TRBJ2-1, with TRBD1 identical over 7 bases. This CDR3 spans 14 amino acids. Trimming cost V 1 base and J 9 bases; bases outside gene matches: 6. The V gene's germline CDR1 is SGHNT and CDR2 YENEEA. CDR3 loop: CASSLVKGAGEQFF. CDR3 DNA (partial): TGTGCCAGCAGCTTAGTTAAGGGGGCAGGTGAG.

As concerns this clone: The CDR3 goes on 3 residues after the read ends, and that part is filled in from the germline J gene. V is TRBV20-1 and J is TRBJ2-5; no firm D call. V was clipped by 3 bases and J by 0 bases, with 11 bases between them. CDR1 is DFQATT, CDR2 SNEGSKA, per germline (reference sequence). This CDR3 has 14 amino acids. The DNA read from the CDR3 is TGCAGTGCTAGTTTGGCCTTGTACCAAGAGACC. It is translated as CSASLALYQET. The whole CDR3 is CSASLALYQETQYF.

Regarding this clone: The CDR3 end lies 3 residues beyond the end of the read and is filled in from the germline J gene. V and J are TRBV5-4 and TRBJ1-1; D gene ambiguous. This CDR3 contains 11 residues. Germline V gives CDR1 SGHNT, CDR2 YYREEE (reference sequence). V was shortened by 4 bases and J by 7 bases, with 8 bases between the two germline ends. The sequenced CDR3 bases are TGTGCCAGCAGCGTGCGGGGTGAA. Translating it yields CASSVRGE. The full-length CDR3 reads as CASSVRGEAFF.

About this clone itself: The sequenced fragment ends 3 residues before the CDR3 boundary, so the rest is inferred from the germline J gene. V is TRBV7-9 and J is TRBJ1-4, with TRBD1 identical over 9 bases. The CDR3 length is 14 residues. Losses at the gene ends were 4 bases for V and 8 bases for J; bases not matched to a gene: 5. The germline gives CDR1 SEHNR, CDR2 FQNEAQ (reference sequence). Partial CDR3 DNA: TGTGCCAGCAGCTCTGACAGGGGGAGGGAAAAA. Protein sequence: CASSSDRGREK. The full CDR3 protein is CASSSDRGREKLFF.

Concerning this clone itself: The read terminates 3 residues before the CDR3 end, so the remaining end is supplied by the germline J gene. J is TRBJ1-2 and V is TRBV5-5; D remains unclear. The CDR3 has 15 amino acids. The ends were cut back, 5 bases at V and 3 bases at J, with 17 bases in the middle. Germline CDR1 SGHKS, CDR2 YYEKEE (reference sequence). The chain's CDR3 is CASRSAGSKDYGYTF. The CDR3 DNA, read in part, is TGTGCCAGCAGGTCGGCGGGTTCCAAGGACTATGGC. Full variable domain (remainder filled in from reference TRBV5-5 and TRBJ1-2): DAGVTQSPTHLIKTRGQQVTLRCSPISGHKSVSWYQQVLGQGPQFIFQYYEKEERGRGNFPDRFSARQFPNYSSELNVNALLLGDSALYLCASRSAGSKDYGYTFGSGTRLTVV.

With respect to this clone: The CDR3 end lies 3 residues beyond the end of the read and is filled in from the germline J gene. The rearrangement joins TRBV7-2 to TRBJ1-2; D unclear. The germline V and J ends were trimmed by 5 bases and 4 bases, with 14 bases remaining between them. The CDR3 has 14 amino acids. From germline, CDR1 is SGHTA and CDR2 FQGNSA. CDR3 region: CASSPMTLGYGYTF. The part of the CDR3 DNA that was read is TGTGCCAGCAGCCCGATGACTCTTGGCTATGGC.